The 29 T cell receptor beta chains in this list originate from one sample, sequenced in a study of T cells in tuberculosis. Sorting used thawed, overnight-rested PBMC stained with anti-CD3, a viability dye and GMM-loaded CD1B tetramer. The lipid loaded on the CD1B tetramers was C32 glucose monomycolate from Rhodococcus equi. Method: immunoSEQ multiplex PCR; TCRdb's copy keeps in-frame clones and lacks some. The table lists about 58,000 clones, approximately 91% of them singletons. The source material was CD1b-GMM tetramer-negative cells sorted from PBMCs. All receptors derive from an adult woman with latent tuberculosis.

The gene calls are TRBV4-3 and TRBJ2-5; 14 nucleotides line up with TRBD2. Trimming removed 4 bases from V and 3 bases from J; junction bases left unmatched: 10. The CDR3 has 18 amino acids. In germline, CDR1 is LGHNA, CDR2 YSLEER. The CDR3 reads CASSPRLAGGPQEETQYF. For the CDR3, the DNA is TGCGCCAGCAGCCCCCGACTAGCGGGAGGGCCTCAGGAAGAGACCCAGTACTTC.

This chain connects TRBV11-2 to TRBJ2-3; D ambiguous. The CDR3 loop spans 16 amino acids. Per germline, CDR1 SGHAT and CDR2 FQNNGV. V was trimmed by 0 bases and J by 2 bases, leaving 12 bases between them. The CDR3 reads CASSLDHRRYTDTQYF. CDR3 DNA sequence: TGTGCCAGCAGCTTAGATCATAGGCGGTACACAGATACGCAGTATTTT. The full variable domain, rest sourced from reference TRBV11-2 and TRBJ2-3, is EAGVAQSPRYKIIEKRQSVAFWCNPISGHATLYWYQQILGQGPKLLIQFQNNGVVDDSQLPKDRFSAERLKGVDSTLKIQPAKLEDSAVYLCASSLDHRRYTDTQYFGPGTRLTVL.

Here the CDR3 reads CASSLSGTGEETQYF. In nucleotides, the CDR3 is TGTGCCAGCAGCCTATCCGGGACAGGGGAGGAGACCCAGTACTTC. The chain recombines TRBV7-2 with TRBJ2-5, with 10 bases matching TRBD1. Germline loops: CDR1 SGHTA, CDR2 FQGNSA. The CDR3 consists of 15 residues. With V trimmed by 5 bases and J by 5 bases, 8 bases remained unmatched.

The chain carries TRBV6-6 and TRBJ1-5; 11 bases match TRBD1. This CDR3 is 16 amino acids long. Germline V lookup: CDR1 MNHNY, CDR2 SVGAGI (reference sequence). V was pared by 7 bases and J by 4 bases, with 9 bases of the junction left unmatched. The CDR3 DNA reads TGTGCCAGCACTTCACCCAGGGACAGGGGGAATCAGCCCCAGCATTTT. Protein product: CASTSPRDRGNQPQHF.

V usage is TRBV30 and J usage is TRBJ1-1; no clear D. This CDR3 spans 14 amino acids. Germline values: CDR1 GTSNPN, CDR2 SVGIG (reference sequence). Trimming took off 3 bases at V and 13 bases at J, with 24 bases between the two ends. CDR3 amino acids: CAWSPQAGPWKVFF. Written as DNA, the CDR3 is TGTGCCTGGAGCCCTCAAGCTGGGCCTTGGAAGGTTTTCTTT.

V usage is TRBV7-2 and J usage is TRBJ1-2, with D possibly TRBD1 on 5 matching bases. The CDR3 covers 12 residues. Germline V lookup: CDR1 SGHTA, CDR2 FQGNSA. Trimming removed 6 bases from V and 8 bases from J, with 13 bases in between. This CDR3 reads CASSHPGGGYTF. The DNA of the CDR3 is TGTGCCAGCAGTCACCCCGGGGGAGGCTACACCTTC.

This chain connects TRBV6-5 to TRBJ2-1, with 7 positions matching TRBD2. V was clipped by 2 bases and J by 8 bases; unmatched bases: 6. Germline lookup yields CDR1 MNHEY and CDR2 SVGAGI. CDR3 length equals 14 residues. The CDR3 DNA reads TGTGCCAGCAGTTACGGACTAGGTCCGGATGAGCAGTTCTTC. This translates into CASSYGLGPDEQFF.

The chain is built from TRBV4-3 and TRBJ2-1; 7 bases are a match to TRBD1. Germline V lookup: CDR1 LGHNA, CDR2 YSLEER. J lost 3 bases, V lost 1 base, and 3 bases had no gene match. CDR3 length equals 15 residues. The CDR3 DNA reads as TGCGCCAGCAGCCAAGTGCAGGGGGACTACAATGAGCAGTTCTTC. Residues: CASSQVQGDYNEQFF.

This chain uses TRBV4-3 with TRBJ2-5, with 11 bases aligning to TRBD2. The germline V gene encodes CDR1 LGHNA and CDR2 YSLEER. The junction had 11 bases not matched to a gene; V was cut back by 0 bases and J by 5 bases. This CDR3 is built from 18 residues. The chain's CDR3 is CASSQDRDSGRAGETQYF. DNA of the CDR3: TGCGCCAGCAGCCAAGATCGTGATAGCGGGAGGGCCGGCGAGACCCAGTACTTC.

This rearrangement joins TRBV19 to TRBJ1-5; possibly TRBD1 for D (6 bases). CDR3 length: 15 amino acids. The germline V gene has CDR1 LNHDA and CDR2 SQIVND (reference sequence). V lost 3 bases to trimming and J lost 7 bases, with 16 bases between them. The CDR3 protein is CASSMGTGSGQPQHF. CDR3 sequence (DNA): TGTGCCAGTAGTATGGGCACAGGGAGCGGACAGCCCCAGCATTTT. Full variable domain (remainder filled in from reference TRBV19 and TRBJ1-5): DGGITQSPKYLFRKEGQNVTLSCEQNLNHDAMYWYRQDPGQGLRLIYYSQIVNDFQKGDIAEGYSVSREKKESFPLTVTSAQKNPTAFYLCASSMGTGSGQPQHFGDGTRLSIL.

V is TRBV4-1 and J is TRBJ2-7; 9 bases align to TRBD2. The J segment lost 5 bases and the V segment lost 1 base, leaving 6 bases of the junction unmatched. The CDR3 consists of 15 residues. Germline V gives CDR1 MGHRA, CDR2 YSYEKL. The CDR3 DNA reads as TGCGCCAGCAGCCAAGTCCGGGGGACTAGCAACGAGCAGTACTTC. Its protein is CASSQVRGTSNEQYF.

The rearrangement joins TRBV2 to TRBJ2-2, with D possibly being TRBD2 (6 bases). Germline values: CDR1 SNHLY, CDR2 FYNNEI. V shed 4 bases and J shed 6 bases, with 15 bases lying between them. CDR3 length: 15 amino acids. The DNA of the CDR3 is TGTGCCAGCAGTGGGGGAGCGGGCGGAGCCGGGGAGCTGTTTTTT. It specifies CASSGGAGGAGELFF.

The chain joins TRBV7-9 to TRBJ2-5; 9 bases are shared with TRBD1. Germline assignment: CDR1 SEHNR and CDR2 FQNEAQ (reference sequence). This CDR3 spans 15 amino acids. J lost 2 bases, V lost 5 bases, and 6 bases had no gene match. CDR3 in amino acids: CASSAGQGEQETQYF. The CDR3 DNA reads as TGTGCCAGCAGCGCGGGACAGGGAGAGCAAGAGACCCAGTACTTC.

The chain joins TRBV19 to TRBJ2-7; perhaps TRBD2 as D (6 bases). V shed 10 bases and J shed 3 bases, with 16 bases lying between them. Germline V CDR1 and CDR2: LNHDA, SQIVND (reference sequence). The CDR3 length is 13 residues. CDR3 in DNA: TGTGCCACCAGCCAGGGACTTTACTACGAGCAGTACTTC. Its translation is CATSQGLYYEQYF.

This chain joins TRBV2 and TRBJ2-5; D not certain. Germline lookup yields CDR1 SNHLY and CDR2 FYNNEI. This CDR3 comprises 13 residues. V was clipped by 8 bases and J by 5 bases, with 15 bases between them. CDR3 sequence (DNA): TGTGCCAGCGTTTTGCAGGCTTGGGAGACCCAGTACTTC. Translated: CASVLQAWETQYF.

The rearrangement joins TRBV6-6 to TRBJ1-3; D is possibly TRBD1 (5 bases). The CDR3 extends over 16 amino acids. CDR1 and CDR2 (germline): MNHNY, SVGAGI (reference sequence). V gave up 5 bases and J gave up 0 bases, with 14 bases separating them. CDR3 amino acids: CASSTTAGLSGNTIYF. DNA of the CDR3: TGTGCCAGCAGTACAACGGCGGGACTCTCTGGAAACACCATATATTTT.

The chain carries TRBV2 and TRBJ2-2; 11 nucleotides align to TRBD2. CDR3 length: 19 amino acids. V shed 6 bases, J shed 7 bases, and the junction held 19 bases outside the gene matches. Per the germline V gene, CDR1 is SNHLY and CDR2 is FYNNEI. CDR3 protein: CASRAGTGISGRAVGELFF. Written as DNA, the CDR3 is TGTGCCAGCAGAGCCGGGACAGGTATTAGCGGGAGGGCCGTCGGGGAGCTGTTTTTT. The variable domain in full, completed from reference TRBV2 and TRBJ2-2, reads EPEVTQTPSHQVTQMGQEVILRCVPISNHLYFYWYRQILGQKVEFLVSFYNNEISEKSEIFDDQFSVERPDGSNFTLKIRSTKLEDSAMYFCASRAGTGISGRAVGELFFGEGSRLTVL.

The chain links TRBV2 to TRBJ2-3, with a weak D call TRBD1 (5 bases). V was clipped by 2 bases and J by 0 bases, with 15 bases between them. CDR1 and CDR2 from the germline V gene are SNHLY and FYNNEI. The CDR3 length is 17 residues. CDR3 coding DNA: TGTGCCAGCAGTGAAATTTTGGCAGGGTCTAGCACAGATACGCAGTATTTT. This sequence encodes CASSEILAGSSTDTQYF. Full variable domain (outside the CDR3, taken from reference TRBV2 and TRBJ2-3): EPEVTQTPSHQVTQMGQEVILRCVPISNHLYFYWYRQILGQKVEFLVSFYNNEISEKSEIFDDQFSVERPDGSNFTLKIRSTKLEDSAMYFCASSEILAGSSTDTQYFGPGTRLTVL.

V and J are TRBV13 and TRBJ2-5; TRBD2 agrees at 7 bases. The CDR3 consists of 16 residues. Germline assignment: CDR1 PRHDT and CDR2 FYEKMQ (reference sequence). The trim removed 5 bases at V and 4 bases at J, leaving 13 bases unmatched. The CDR3 nucleotides are TGTGCCAGCAGCGGTGGCGGGGCGGGGGATGGAGAGACCCAGTACTTC. Amino acid sequence: CASSGGGAGDGETQYF.

This chain connects TRBV7-3 to TRBJ1-1, with 9 bases aligning to TRBD1. Trimming took 5 bases from V and 9 from J; bases not matched to a gene: 7. The germline gives CDR1 SGHTA, CDR2 FQGTGA. This CDR3 region has 13 residues. The CDR3 region is CASSDGTGSQAFF. The CDR3, as DNA: TGTGCCAGCAGCGACGGGACAGGGTCTCAAGCTTTCTTT.

The chain uses TRBV5-4 and TRBJ1-5, with TRBD1 matching 8 bases. The CDR3 is 15 residues long. Germline CDR1 SGHNT, CDR2 YYREEE (reference sequence). V lost 3 bases and J lost 2; bases outside the gene matches: 4. CDR3 DNA: TGTGCCAGCAGCTCTCAGGGGGCAGGCAATCAGCCCCAGCATTTT. Its translation is CASSSQGAGNQPQHF.

The chain combines TRBV2 with TRBJ1-1, with TRBD1 identical over 8 bases. CDR3 length: 15 amino acids. The V segment lost 7 bases and the J segment 4 bases; nucleotides outside the gene matches: 11. CDR1 and CDR2 (germline): SNHLY, FYNNEI. This CDR3 is CASTQGANTVTEAFF. The CDR3 DNA sequence: TGTGCCAGCACCCAGGGGGCGAACACAGTCACTGAAGCTTTCTTT.

The CDR3 nucleotides are TGTGCCAGCAGTAAACTCACCCGGGCGGGGAGCTACGAGCAGTACTTC. Encoded protein: CASSKLTRAGSYEQYF. The V call is TRBV11-3, the J call TRBJ2-7; a weak D match, TRBD2 (6 bases). The ends were cut back, 6 bases at V and 3 bases at J, with 21 bases in the middle. Germline V gives CDR1 SGHNT, CDR2 YENEEA. The length of the CDR3 is 16 residues.

This clone has a single count. The chain joins TRBV4-3 to TRBJ1-1; no firm D call. V was clipped by 0 bases and J by 7 bases, with 9 bases between them. The CDR3 has 13 amino acids. Germline CDR1 and CDR2: LGHNA and YSLEER. CDR3 sequence (DNA): TGCGCCAGCAGCCAAGATGGCAGGAATGAAGCTTTCTTT. Residues: CASSQDGRNEAFF.

This chain links TRBV7-2 with TRBJ2-7; 7 nucleotides agree with TRBD1. The CDR3 runs to 14 residues. Germline V gene data show CDR1 as SGHTA and CDR2 as FQGNSA. Trimming at V came to 5 bases and at J to 1 base, leaving 5 bases not matched to a gene. CDR3 sequence (DNA): TGTGCCAGCAGCCCTCCGGGACAGTCCTACGAGCAGTACTTC. Translating it yields CASSPPGQSYEQYF.

The V gene is TRBV27, the J gene TRBJ1-5; unclear D gene. CDR1 and CDR2 from the germline V gene are MNHEY and SMNVEV (reference sequence). This CDR3 is built from 13 residues. V was cut by 2 bases and J by 9 bases, with 11 bases left in between. The CDR3 sequence is CASSLRQARPQHF. The CDR3 DNA follows: TGTGCCAGCAGTTTAAGACAAGCTCGGCCCCAGCATTTT.

The rearrangement links TRBV5-5 to TRBJ1-2; D is unclear. This CDR3 is 16 amino acids long. CDR1 and CDR2 (germline): SGHKS, YYEKEE (reference sequence). Trimming removed 0 bases at V and 0 bases at J, with 12 bases between. The CDR3: CASSLEGRTPNYGYTF. As DNA, the CDR3 is TGTGCCAGCAGCTTGGAGGGCAGGACTCCTAACTATGGCTACACCTTC.

The V call is TRBV9, the J call TRBJ2-7; 8 bases match TRBD1. J was trimmed by 3 bases and V by 3 bases; bases with no gene match: 5. Germline V CDR1 and CDR2: SGDLS, YYNGEE. CDR3 length equals 14 residues. The CDR3 sequence: CASSGGQGDYEQYF. CDR3 nucleotide sequence: TGTGCCAGCAGCGGCGGACAGGGTGACTACGAGCAGTACTTC.

The chain has TRBV9 and TRBJ2-3, with 9 bases aligning to TRBD2. CDR1 is SGDLS, CDR2 YYNGEE, per germline. The V segment lost 3 bases and the J segment 2 bases; nucleotides outside the gene matches: 7. This CDR3 region has 16 residues. CDR3 sequence: CASSEWSSGVTDTQYF. DNA for the CDR3: TGTGCCAGCAGCGAGTGGTCTAGCGGGGTCACAGATACGCAGTATTTT.